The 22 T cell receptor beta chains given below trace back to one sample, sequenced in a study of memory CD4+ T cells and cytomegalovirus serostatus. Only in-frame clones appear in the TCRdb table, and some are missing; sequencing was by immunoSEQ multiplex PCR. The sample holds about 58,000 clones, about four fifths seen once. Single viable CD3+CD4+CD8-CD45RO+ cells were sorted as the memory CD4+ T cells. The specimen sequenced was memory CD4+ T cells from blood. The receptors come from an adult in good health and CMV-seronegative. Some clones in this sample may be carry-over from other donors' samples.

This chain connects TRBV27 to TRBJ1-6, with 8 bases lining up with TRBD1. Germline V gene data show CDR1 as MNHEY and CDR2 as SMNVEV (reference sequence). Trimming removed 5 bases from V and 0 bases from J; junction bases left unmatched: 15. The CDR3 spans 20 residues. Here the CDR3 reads CASSPRTGPRIISYNSPLHF. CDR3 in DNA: TGTGCCAGCAGTCCACGGACAGGGCCCCGCATCATCTCCTATAATTCACCCCTCCACTTT.

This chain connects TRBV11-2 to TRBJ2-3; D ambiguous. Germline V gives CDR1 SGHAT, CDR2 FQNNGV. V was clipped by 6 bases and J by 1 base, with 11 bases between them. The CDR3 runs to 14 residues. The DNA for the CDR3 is TGTGCCAGCAGACCCTACCGGGGCACAGATACGCAGTATTTT. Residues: CASRPYRGTDTQYF.

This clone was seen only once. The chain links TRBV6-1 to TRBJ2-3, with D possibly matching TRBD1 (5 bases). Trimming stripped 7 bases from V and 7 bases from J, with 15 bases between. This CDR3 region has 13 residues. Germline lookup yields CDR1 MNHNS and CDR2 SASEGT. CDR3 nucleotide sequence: TGTGCCAGCACTACGGACACTGCCTATACGCAGTATTTT. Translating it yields CASTTDTAYTQYF.

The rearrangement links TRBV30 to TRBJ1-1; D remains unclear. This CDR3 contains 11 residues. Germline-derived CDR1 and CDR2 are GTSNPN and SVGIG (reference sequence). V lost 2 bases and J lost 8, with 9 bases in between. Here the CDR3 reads CAWSSRREAFF. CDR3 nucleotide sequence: TGTGCCTGGAGTAGCCGGAGAGAAGCTTTCTTT.

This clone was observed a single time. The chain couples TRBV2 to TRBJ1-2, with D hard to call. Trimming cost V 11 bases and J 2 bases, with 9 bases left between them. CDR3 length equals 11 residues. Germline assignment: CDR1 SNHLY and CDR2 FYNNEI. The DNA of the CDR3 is TGTGCCGCAGGCAGCAACTATGGCTACACCTTC. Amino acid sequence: CAAGSNYGYTF.

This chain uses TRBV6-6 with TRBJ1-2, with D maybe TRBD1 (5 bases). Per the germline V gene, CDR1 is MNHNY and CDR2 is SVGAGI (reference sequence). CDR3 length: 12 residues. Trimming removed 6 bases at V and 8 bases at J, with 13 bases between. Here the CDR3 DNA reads TGTGCCAGCAGGGGACGGGGAATGGGCTACACCTTC. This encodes CASRGRGMGYTF.

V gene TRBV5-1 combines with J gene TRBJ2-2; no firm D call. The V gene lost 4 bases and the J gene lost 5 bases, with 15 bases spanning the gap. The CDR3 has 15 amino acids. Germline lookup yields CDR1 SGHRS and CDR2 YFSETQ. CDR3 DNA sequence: TGCGCCAGCAGCCTGTGGGTGGCTGGGACCGGGGAGCTGTTTTTT. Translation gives CASSLWVAGTGELFF.

For the CDR3, the DNA is TGTGCCAGCAGCAAAAGACAGGGGGCCTACGAGCAGTACTTC. Protein sequence: CASSKRQGAYEQYF. The gene calls are TRBV7-2 and TRBJ2-7; 9 nucleotides line up with TRBD1. Germline CDR1 and CDR2: SGHTA and FQGNSA. The V and J ends lost 5 bases and 2 bases, in that order; junction bases with no gene match: 4. This CDR3 is 14 amino acids long.

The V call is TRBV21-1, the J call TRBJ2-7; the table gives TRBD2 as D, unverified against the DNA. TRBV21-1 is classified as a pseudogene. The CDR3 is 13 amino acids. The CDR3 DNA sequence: TGTGCCAGCAGCCGAGCGAACTTGTACGAGCAGTACTTC. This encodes CASSRANLYEQYF.

In DNA form, the CDR3 reads TGTGCCTGGAGTGTTTTCCCTCAAATCGAAAAACTGTTTTTT. The encoded protein is CAWSVFPQIEKLFF. This chain links TRBV30 with TRBJ1-4; D ambiguous. The CDR3 extends over 14 amino acids. V dropped 0 bases and J dropped 8 bases, with 13 bases sitting between them. Germline V lookup: CDR1 GTSNPN, CDR2 SVGIG (reference sequence).

CDR3 nucleotides: TGTGCCAGCAGCTCGGGACAGGGCTATACTGAAGCTTTCTTT. Protein product: CASSSGQGYTEAFF. The chain uses TRBV7-9 and TRBJ1-1; 9 bases align to TRBD1. The CDR3 is made up of 14 amino acids. V lost 4 bases, J lost 5 bases, and 5 bases stayed unmatched. Germline lookup yields CDR1 SEHNR and CDR2 FQNEAQ (reference sequence).

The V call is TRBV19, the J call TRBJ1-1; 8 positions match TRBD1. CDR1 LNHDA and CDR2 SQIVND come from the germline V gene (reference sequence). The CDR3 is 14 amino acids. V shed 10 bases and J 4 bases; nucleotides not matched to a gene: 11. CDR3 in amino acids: CATAPQGGPTEAFF. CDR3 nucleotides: TGTGCCACTGCACCACAGGGGGGCCCCACTGAAGCTTTCTTT.

The CDR3 is CASNEAGGPSAYEQYF. The CDR3 DNA reads TGTGCCAGCAACGAAGCGGGAGGGCCGTCAGCCTACGAGCAGTACTTC. The J gene is TRBJ2-7, the V gene TRBV28; 10 nucleotides match TRBD2. The trim removed 7 bases at V and 2 bases at J, leaving 11 bases unmatched. The CDR3 contains 16 residues. The germline gives CDR1 MDHEN, CDR2 SYDVKM.

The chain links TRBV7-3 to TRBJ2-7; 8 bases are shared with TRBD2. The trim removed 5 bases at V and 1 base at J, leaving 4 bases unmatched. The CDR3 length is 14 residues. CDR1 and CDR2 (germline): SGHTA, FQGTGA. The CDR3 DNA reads TGTGCCAGCAGCCCACAGCGGGAGTCCTACGAGCAGTACTTC. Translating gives CASSPQRESYEQYF. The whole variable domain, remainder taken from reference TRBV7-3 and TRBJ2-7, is GAGVSQTPSNKVTEKGKYVELRCDPISGHTALYWYRQSLGQGPEFLIYFQGTGAADDSGLPNDRFFAVRPEGSVSTLKIQRTERGDSAVYLCASSPQRESYEQYFGPGTRLTVT.

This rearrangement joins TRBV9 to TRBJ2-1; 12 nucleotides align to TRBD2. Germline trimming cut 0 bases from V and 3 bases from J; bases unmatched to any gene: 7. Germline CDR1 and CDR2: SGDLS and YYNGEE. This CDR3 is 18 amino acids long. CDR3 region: CASSVGRRTSGNYNEQFF. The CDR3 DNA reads TGTGCCAGCAGCGTAGGACGTCGGACTAGCGGGAACTACAATGAGCAGTTCTTC. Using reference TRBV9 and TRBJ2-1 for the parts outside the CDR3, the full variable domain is DSGVTQTPKHLITATGQRVTLRCSPRSGDLSVYWYQQSLDQGLQFLIQYYNGEERAKGNILERFSAQQFPDLHSELNLSSLELGDSALYFCASSVGRRTSGNYNEQFFGPGTRLTVL.

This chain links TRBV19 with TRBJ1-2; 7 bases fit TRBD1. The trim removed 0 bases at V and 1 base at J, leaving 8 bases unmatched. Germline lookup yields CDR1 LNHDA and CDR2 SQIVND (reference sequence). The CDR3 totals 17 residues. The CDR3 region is CASSIESRQGNNYGYTF. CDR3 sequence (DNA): TGTGCCAGTAGTATAGAGTCCCGACAGGGCAATAACTATGGCTACACCTTC.

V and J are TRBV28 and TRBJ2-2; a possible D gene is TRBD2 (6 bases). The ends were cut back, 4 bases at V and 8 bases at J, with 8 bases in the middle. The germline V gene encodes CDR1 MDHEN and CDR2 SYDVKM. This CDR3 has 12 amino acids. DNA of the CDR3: TGTGCCAGCAGTTCTCGGGGGGGGGAGCTGTTTTTT. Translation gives CASSSRGGELFF. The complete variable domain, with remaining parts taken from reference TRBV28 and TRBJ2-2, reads DVKVTQSSRYLVKRTGEKVFLECVQDMDHENMFWYRQDPGLGLRLIYFSYDVKMKEKGDIPEGYSVSREKKERFSLILESASTNQTSMYLCASSSRGGELFFGEGSRLTVL.

The CDR3 DNA reads TGTGCCACCCCCCGAAACACCATATATTTT. It codes for CATPRNTIYF. The chain joins TRBV18 to TRBJ1-3; D not resolved. V was clipped by 10 bases and J by 5 bases, with 6 bases between them. Per germline, CDR1 KGHSH and CDR2 LQKENI. CDR3 size: 10 residues.

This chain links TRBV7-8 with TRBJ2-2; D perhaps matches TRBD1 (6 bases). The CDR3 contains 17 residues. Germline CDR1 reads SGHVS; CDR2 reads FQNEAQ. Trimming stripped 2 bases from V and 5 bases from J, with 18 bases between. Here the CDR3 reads CASSLYGGLGLTGELFF. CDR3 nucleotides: TGTGCCAGCAGCTTATATGGGGGCTTGGGCCTTACCGGGGAGCTGTTTTTT.

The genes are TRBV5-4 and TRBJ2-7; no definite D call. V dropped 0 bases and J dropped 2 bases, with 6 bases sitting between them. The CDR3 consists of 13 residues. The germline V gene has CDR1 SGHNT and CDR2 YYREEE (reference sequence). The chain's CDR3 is CASSLGLTYEQYF. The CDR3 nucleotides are TGTGCCAGCAGCTTGGGACTCACCTACGAGCAGTACTTC.

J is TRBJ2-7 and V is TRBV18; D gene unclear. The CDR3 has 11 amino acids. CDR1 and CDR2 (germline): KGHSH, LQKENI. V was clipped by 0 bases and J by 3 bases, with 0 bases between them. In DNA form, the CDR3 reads TGTGCCAGCTCACCACCCTACGAGCAGTACTTC. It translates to CASSPPYEQYF.

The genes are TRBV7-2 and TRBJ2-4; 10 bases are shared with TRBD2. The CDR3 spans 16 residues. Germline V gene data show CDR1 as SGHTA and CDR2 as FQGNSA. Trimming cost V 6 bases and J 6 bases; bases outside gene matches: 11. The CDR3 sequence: CASRPGLAEPGNIQYF. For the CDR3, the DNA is TGTGCCAGCAGACCCGGACTAGCGGAGCCGGGAAACATTCAGTACTTC. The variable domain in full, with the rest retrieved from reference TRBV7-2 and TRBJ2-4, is GAGVSQSPSNKVTEKGKDVELRCDPISGHTALYWYRQSLGQGLEFLIYFQGNSAPDKSGLPSDRFSAERTGGSVSTLTIQRTQQEDSAVYLCASRPGLAEPGNIQYFGAGTRLSVL.